The 10 T cell receptor beta chains given below trace back to one sample, sequenced in a study of PD-L1 blockade in urothelial cancer. Time point meaning: peripheral blood 6 weeks after treatment start. The repertoire was sequenced with immunoSEQ multiplex PCR; TCRdb's copy has only in-frame clones and lacks some. The top ten hold approximately 2.4% of the sample, which has about 41,000 clones, more than 75% seen once. The starting material was PBMCs, obtained around atezolizumab (anti-PD-L1) treatment. The source is a man aged 65 to 79 with urothelial cancer.

The chain uses TRBV28 and TRBJ2-7; 10 bases line up with TRBD2. V lost 6 bases and J lost 1; bases outside the gene matches: 6. CDR3 length: 15 amino acids. CDR1 is MDHEN, CDR2 SYDVKM, per germline. The CDR3 DNA follows: TGTGCCAGCAGGTTTACTAGCGGGGCTTCCTACGAGCAGTACTTC. This encodes CASRFTSGASYEQYF.

This chain links TRBV4-2 with TRBJ2-7; D possibly corresponds to TRBD2 (7 bases). V dropped 0 bases and J dropped 1 base, with 13 bases sitting between them. CDR1 and CDR2 (germline): LGHNA, YNFKEQ. This CDR3 region has 16 residues. CDR3 DNA sequence: TGTGCCAGCAGCCAAGAGAGGGGGGGCCTGTCCTACGAGCAGTACTTC. Encoded protein: CASSQERGGLSYEQYF.

V usage is TRBV9 and J usage is TRBJ1-2; D gene ambiguous. The V and J ends lost 0 bases and 3 bases respectively, with 15 bases between them. The CDR3 consists of 16 residues. Germline-derived CDR1 and CDR2 are SGDLS and YYNGEE. CDR3 sequence reads: CASSVGRGSVDYGYTF. CDR3 DNA sequence: TGTGCCAGCAGCGTAGGCAGAGGGTCGGTCGACTATGGCTACACCTTC. Combining the CDR3 with reference TRBV9 and TRBJ1-2 gives the whole variable domain DSGVTQTPKHLITATGQRVTLRCSPRSGDLSVYWYQQSLDQGLQFLIQYYNGEERAKGNILERFSAQQFPDLHSELNLSSLELGDSALYFCASSVGRGSVDYGYTFGSGTRLTVV.

This clone appeared a single time. A read error may account for a junction end that differs from germline. The chain uses TRBV29-1 and TRBJ2-1; D uncertain. CDR1 is SQVTM, CDR2 ANQGSEA, per germline. The CDR3 loop spans 11 amino acids. CDR3 sequence: CSVAIFSEEFF. The DNA for the CDR3 is TGCAGCGTTGCAATCTTTAGTGAGGAGTTCTTC.

The chain combines TRBV28 with TRBJ2-5, with TRBD2 matching over 13 bases. The germline CDR1 and CDR2 sequences are MDHEN and SYDVKM. The J segment lost 4 bases and the V segment lost 5 bases, leaving 10 bases of the junction unmatched. This CDR3 is 17 amino acids long. The CDR3 sequence: CASSPRTSGSRGETQYF. The CDR3 region has the DNA TGTGCCAGCAGTCCGCGGACTAGCGGGAGTCGGGGAGAGACCCAGTACTTC.

This chain uses TRBV29-1 with TRBJ1-2; the D gene is possibly TRBD1 (5 bases). CDR3 length: 12 residues. The germline V and J ends were trimmed by 6 bases and 8 bases, with 16 bases remaining between them. Per germline, CDR1 SQVTM and CDR2 ANQGSEA. CDR3: CSVEMGGGGYTF. The CDR3 DNA is TGCAGCGTCGAAATGGGGGGAGGCGGCTACACCTTC.

The CDR3 sequence is CASSTQDGNYGYTF. DNA of the CDR3: TGCGCCAGCAGCACACAGGACGGAAACTATGGCTACACCTTC. The V gene is TRBV5-1, the J gene TRBJ1-2; D might be TRBD1 (5 bases). The CDR3 covers 14 residues. The V end lost 4 bases, the J end lost 2 bases, and 12 bases lay between the germline ends. Per the germline V gene, CDR1 is SGHRS and CDR2 is YFSETQ.

This clone was seen a single time. In nucleotides, the CDR3 is TGCGCCAGCAGCCCGGGGACAGGCCAAGAGACCCAGTACTTC. It is translated as CASSPGTGQETQYF. The gene calls are TRBV5-1 and TRBJ2-5, with 8 bases fitting TRBD1. The V segment lost 4 bases and the J segment 1 base; nucleotides outside the gene matches: 3. The CDR3 contains 14 residues. Looked up from germline, CDR1 is SGHRS and CDR2 is YFSETQ.

CDR3 region: CASSIDYGGQMYNEQFF. DNA for the CDR3: TGTGCCAGTAGTATAGATTATGGTGGGCAGATGTACAATGAGCAGTTCTTC. The chain has TRBV19 and TRBJ2-1, with D unclear. Germline V gives CDR1 LNHDA, CDR2 SQIVND (reference sequence). The CDR3 contains 17 residues. V gave up 0 bases and J gave up 4 bases, with 16 bases separating them.

This chain uses TRBV5-6 with TRBJ2-7; 9 nucleotides match TRBD1. Looked up from germline, CDR1 is SGHDT and CDR2 is YYEEEE. V was clipped by 2 bases and J by 6 bases; unmatched bases: 6. This CDR3 comprises 14 residues. The CDR3 nucleotides read TGTGCCAGCAGCTTTGGGACAGGGTTTCGCGAGCAGTACTTC. As protein: CASSFGTGFREQYF.